The 32 T cell receptor beta chains reported below all come from one sample, sequenced in a study of regulatory T cells in long-lasting Graves disease. Time point described: newly diagnosed GD, antithyroid drugs for less than 3 months. Construction of the TCR library relied on RNA isolated from PBMCs. iRepertoire HTBI primers and Arm-PCR of CDR3 regions built TCR beta libraries. TCRdb reprocessed the multiplex PCR reads with MiXCR, giving one entry per CDR3 protein. The table includes 400,000 to 500,000 distinct CDR3 sequences, 13% to 15% detected once. These data were also reused for a study on T cells in Graves' hyperthyroidism and ophthalmopathy.

The starting material was peripheral blood mononuclear cells (PBMCs), obtained at new diagnosis, from a patient treated with antithyroid drugs. The receptors originated from a woman in her forties or fifties with Graves disease.

This clonotype showed up just a few times. The V call is TRBV19, the J call TRBJ2-7; TRBD2 is a possible D gene (6 bases). CDR3 length: 16 amino acids. The germline V gene has CDR1 LNHDA and CDR2 SQIVND (reference sequence). Trimming left V 4 bases short and J 3 bases short, with 19 bases between. The CDR3 loop reads CASSSSPGGANYEQYF. DNA for the CDR3: TGTGCCAGTAGTAGTTCACCCGGAGGGGCGAACTACGAGCAGTACTTC.

This clonotype has ten or more counts. The chain carries TRBV27 and TRBJ2-5; tentative D call: TRBD1 (5 bases). CDR3 size: 15 residues. Germline CDR1 and CDR2: MNHEY and SMNVEV (reference sequence). Trimming pared 6 bases from V and 5 bases from J, leaving 19 bases between. CDR3: CASRPPRAPVETQYF. The CDR3 region has the DNA TGTGCCAGCAGACCTCCCAGGGCCCCGGTGGAGACCCAGTACTTC.

This clonotype was detected many times. The chain joins TRBV9 to TRBJ1-1; 7 positions match TRBD1. Trimming cost V 2 bases and J 8 bases; bases outside gene matches: 9. The CDR3 runs to 14 residues. The germline CDR1 and CDR2 sequences are SGDLS and YYNGEE. CDR3 loop: CASSVSDRAREAFF. The CDR3 DNA reads TGTGCCAGCAGCGTCTCCGACAGGGCCAGGGAAGCTTTCTTT.

The rearrangement joins TRBV6-1 to TRBJ2-7; 9 positions match TRBD2. CDR3 length equals 16 residues. The germline CDR1 and CDR2 sequences are MNHNS and SASEGT. J gave up 4 bases and V 0 bases, and 7 bases lay outside the gene matches. CDR3 sequence (DNA): TGTGCCAGCAGTGAAGCGCTGCGGGAGGGTAGGTACGAGCAGTACTTC. It specifies CASSEALREGRYEQYF.

This clonotype was picked up a small number of times. The chain has TRBV20-1 and TRBJ1-2, with 9 bases aligning to TRBD1. This CDR3 has 12 amino acids. The ends lost 4 bases at V and 8 bases at J; junction bases unmatched: 5. Germline values: CDR1 DFQATT, CDR2 SNEGSKA (reference sequence). The chain's CDR3 is CSAKQGAVGYTF. CDR3 nucleotide sequence: TGCAGTGCTAAACAGGGGGCTGTCGGCTACACCTTC.

This clonotype was seen more than once but under ten times. CDR3 sequence: CATSRDRDRYEQYF. Written as DNA, the CDR3 is TGTGCCACCAGCAGAGATCGGGACCGCTACGAGCAGTACTTC. This chain links TRBV15 with TRBJ2-7; possibly TRBD1 or TRBD2 for D (5 bases each). V gave up 0 bases and J gave up 3 bases, with 9 bases separating them. This CDR3 spans 14 amino acids. Germline V lookup: CDR1 LNHNV, CDR2 YYDKDF (reference sequence).

This clonotype was seen many times. The rearrangement uses TRBV18 and TRBJ2-1, with D perhaps matching TRBD2 (6 bases). The germline gives CDR1 KGHSH, CDR2 LQKENI. The V end was cut by 2 bases, the J end by 10 bases, with 18 bases between. The CDR3 covers 15 residues. In nucleotides, the CDR3 is TGTGCCAGCTCACCAACTAGCTCTCACCAACTCGAGCAGTTCTTC. Translating it yields CASSPTSSHQLEQFF.

This clonotype has ten or more counts. The chain recombines TRBV11-2 with TRBJ2-7, with 14 bases that match TRBD2. The length of the CDR3 is 16 residues. Germline CDR1 is SGHAT and CDR2 is FQNNGV. V gave up 5 bases and J gave up 3 bases; unmatched junction bases: 6. The CDR3 region has the DNA TGTGCCAGCAGCCCGGGACTAGCGGGAGACCACTACGAGCAGTACTTC. This codes for CASSPGLAGDHYEQYF. Looking up the rest from reference TRBV11-2 and TRBJ2-7 gives the full variable domain: EAGVAQSPRYKIIEKRQSVAFWCNPISGHATLYWYQQILGQGPKLLIQFQNNGVVDDSQLPKDRFSAERLKGVDSTLKIQPAKLEDSAVYLCASSPGLAGDHYEQYFGPGTRLTVT.

On this clonotype itself: This may stem from a read error, because a much larger clone lies one nucleotide away. The genes are TRBV5-1 and TRBJ2-1, with TRBD1 matching 7 bases. This CDR3 comprises 19 residues. Germline V gene data show CDR1 as SGHRS and CDR2 as YFSETQ. J gave up 6 bases and V 7 bases, and 25 bases lay outside the gene matches. For the CDR3, the DNA is TGCGCCAGCCACAACCCGGGACAGTTATTGTACGCGGTCTGCAATGAGCAGTTCTTC. Protein product: CASHNPGQLLYAVCNEQFF.

The chain recombines TRBV28 with TRBJ1-2; the D is unclear. This CDR3 is 13 amino acids long. CDR1 and CDR2 from the germline V gene are MDHEN and SYDVKM. With 5 bases removed from V and 4 bases from J, the gap between germline ends came to 11 bases. CDR3 sequence: CASSSPVGYGYTF. CDR3 DNA sequence: TGTGCCAGCAGTAGCCCGGTCGGCTATGGCTACACCTTC.

Concerning this clonotype itself: Given a far larger clone just one base away, this is likely a sequencing read error. The chain links TRBV9 to TRBJ2-5; perhaps D is TRBD1 or TRBD2 (5 bases each). Germline CDR1 and CDR2: SGDLS and YYNGEE. The CDR3 runs to 13 residues. The CDR3 DNA follows: TGTGACAGCAGAGGGACGGATCGTGAGACCCAGTACTTC. This translates into CDSRGTDRETQYF.

This clonotype was detected only a few times. The chain is built from TRBV6-5 and TRBJ1-1; TRBD1 might be the D (5 bases). The germline gives CDR1 MNHEY, CDR2 SVGAGI. The CDR3 totals 16 residues. Trimming stripped 0 bases from V and 3 bases from J, with 14 bases between. CDR3 in amino acids: CASSYSTRGGYTEAFF. CDR3 sequence (DNA): TGTGCCAGCAGTTACTCGACAAGGGGCGGGTACACTGAAGCTTTCTTT.

This clonotype was seen ten or more times. V is TRBV3-1 and J is TRBJ1-2; no reliable D call. The CDR3 has 15 amino acids. Germline assignment: CDR1 LGHDT and CDR2 YNNKEL (reference sequence). V lost 0 bases and J lost 4, with 12 bases in between. CDR3 region: CASSQDHHPLYGYTF. CDR3 bases: TGTGCCAGCAGCCAAGATCACCATCCACTCTATGGCTACACCTTC.

This clonotype occurred many times. V and J are TRBV12-3 or TRBV12-4 and TRBJ2-7; D may match TRBD1 or TRBD2 (5 bases each). The CDR3 length is 14 residues. The germline V and J ends were trimmed by 6 bases and 4 bases, with 16 bases remaining between them. The chain's CDR3 is CASSISGARYEQYF. DNA of the CDR3: TGTGCCAGCAGCATTTCCGGGGCCAGGTACGAGCAGTACTTC.

The genes are TRBV6-5 and TRBJ1-4; perhaps TRBD1 as D (5 bases). Per germline, CDR1 MNHEY and CDR2 SVGAGI. V shed 4 bases and J shed 4 bases, with 10 bases lying between them. This CDR3 contains 14 residues. The CDR3 protein is CASSLTAINEKLFF. CDR3 bases: TGTGCCAGCAGTTTGACAGCGATTAATGAAAAACTGTTTTTT.

In this sample, this clonotype turned up many times. The rearrangement joins TRBV20-1 to TRBJ2-3, with 11 nucleotides matching TRBD2. The CDR3 length is 15 residues. Trimming at V came to 5 bases and at J to 4 bases, leaving 8 bases not matched to a gene. Germline CDR1 reads DFQATT; CDR2 reads SNEGSKA (reference sequence). CDR3 region: CSAPGLAGPSDTQYF. As DNA, the CDR3 is TGCAGTGCTCCCGGACTAGCGGGTCCATCAGATACGCAGTATTTT.

The CDR3 spells CASTFRQANTGELFF. CDR3 nucleotides: TGTGCCAGTACCTTTCGGCAGGCGAACACCGGGGAGCTGTTTTTT. The chain links TRBV19 to TRBJ2-2; D is unclear. Deletions cut 7 bases from V and 0 bases from J, with 12 bases between. The germline V gene encodes CDR1 LNHDA and CDR2 SQIVND (reference sequence). CDR3 length: 15 residues. The whole variable domain, filled in from reference TRBV19 and TRBJ2-2, reads DGGITQSPKYLFRKEGQNVTLSCEQNLNHDAMYWYRQDPGQGLRLIYYSQIVNDFQKGDIAEGYSVSREKKESFPLTVTSAQKNPTAFYLCASTFRQANTGELFFGEGSRLTVL.

This clonotype was recorded at least ten times. The CDR3 reads CASSFPGEGTEAFF. CDR3 coding DNA: TGCGCCAGCAGCTTTCCAGGGGAAGGGACTGAAGCTTTCTTT. The V and J genes are TRBV5-1 and TRBJ1-1; perhaps TRBD1 as D (6 bases). Germline V lookup: CDR1 SGHRS, CDR2 YFSETQ. V lost 2 bases and J lost 5, with 13 bases in between. The CDR3 is made up of 14 amino acids. The full variable domain, in which reference TRBV5-1 and TRBJ1-1 provide the parts outside the CDR3, is KAGVTQTPRYLIKTRGQQVTLSCSPISGHRSVSWYQQTPGQGLQFLFEYFSETQRNKGNFPGRFSGRQFSNSRSEMNVSTLELGDSALYLCASSFPGEGTEAFFGQGTRLTVV.

This clonotype appeared a few times. The chain employs TRBV7-2 and TRBJ2-7; 12 bases are a match to TRBD2. Germline loops: CDR1 SGHTA, CDR2 FQGNSA. The junction had 6 bases not matched to a gene; V was cut back by 4 bases and J by 2 bases. The CDR3 covers 16 residues. The chain's CDR3 is CASSSLTSGRPYEQYF. CDR3 nucleotide sequence: TGTGCCAGCAGCTCCCTTACTAGCGGGAGGCCCTACGAGCAGTACTTC. Supplemented by reference TRBV7-2 and TRBJ2-7, the full variable domain reads GAGVSQSPSNKVTEKGKDVELRCDPISGHTALYWYRQSLGQGLEFLIYFQGNSAPDKSGLPSDRFSAERTGGSVSTLTIQRTQQEDSAVYLCASSSLTSGRPYEQYFGPGTRLTVT.

A word on this clonotype: This may arise from a read error, as a much more abundant clone is one base away. J is TRBJ1-2 and V is TRBV30; D perhaps matches TRBD1 (5 bases). The CDR3 has 13 residues. Germline V gene sequence: CDR1 GTSNPN, CDR2 SVGIG (reference sequence). The V gene lost 2 bases and the J gene lost 12 bases, with 19 bases spanning the gap. CDR3 nucleotide sequence: TGTGCCTGGAGTCCAAAGGATGTTTGGGGCCACACCTTC. It encodes CAWSPKDVWGHTF.

The V and J genes are TRBV7-9 and TRBJ2-7; TRBD1 might be the D (5 bases). The CDR3 runs to 16 residues. The V gene lost 5 bases and the J gene lost 6 bases, with 23 bases spanning the gap. Germline lookup yields CDR1 SEHNR and CDR2 FQNEAQ (reference sequence). The CDR3 nucleotides are TGTGCCAGCAGCGCCCCCAGGGAACCCATTACGCTCGAGCAGTACTTC. It specifies CASSAPREPITLEQYF.

V and J are TRBV19 and TRBJ2-4, with 7 positions matching TRBD1. The germline gives CDR1 LNHDA, CDR2 SQIVND (reference sequence). The trim removed 0 bases at V and 6 bases at J, leaving 8 bases unmatched. The CDR3 has 16 residues. The CDR3 nucleotides read TGTGCCAGTAGTATAGACTCCAGACAGGGCCGAAACATTCAGTACTTC. Amino acid sequence: CASSIDSRQGRNIQYF.

The CDR3 here is CASSFSGVQPQHF. The CDR3 DNA sequence: TGTGCCAGCAGCTTTTCAGGGGTTCAGCCCCAGCATTTT. The chain combines TRBV5-6 with TRBJ1-5; D may be TRBD1 (6 bases). Per the germline V gene, CDR1 is SGHDT and CDR2 is YYEEEE. V gave up 2 bases and J gave up 6 bases, with 9 bases separating them. The CDR3 runs 13 residues.

In its sample, this clonotype was seen a few times. CDR3 in DNA: TGCGCCAGCAGCCCCCGGGACAGGGGAGACCAGCCCCAGCATTTT. It encodes CASSPRDRGDQPQHF. This chain uses TRBV4-1 with TRBJ1-5, with 10 nucleotides matching TRBD1. With 4 bases clipped from V and 7 bases from J, the junction kept 7 bases outside the gene matches. Germline V gene lookup returns CDR1 MGHRA and CDR2 YSYEKL. This CDR3 is built from 15 residues.

In this sample, this clonotype turned up a few times. This chain connects TRBV5-1 to TRBJ1-6; D perhaps matches TRBD1 (5 bases). In germline, CDR1 is SGHRS, CDR2 YFSETQ. The V end lost 4 bases, the J end lost 7 bases, and 15 bases lay between the germline ends. This CDR3 region has 15 residues. CDR3 loop: CASSGTGTENSPLHF. In DNA form, the CDR3 reads TGCGCCAGCAGCGGAACCGGGACGGAAAATTCACCCCTCCACTTT.

The chain recombines TRBV7-2 with TRBJ1-1; tentatively, D is TRBD1 (6 bases). Germline V gene sequence: CDR1 SGHTA, CDR2 FQGNSA. The CDR3 has 16 residues. Trimming removed 0 bases at V and 0 bases at J, with 11 bases between. The CDR3 coding sequence is TGTGCCAGCAGCTTAGCGGCCAGGGGAATGAACACTGAAGCTTTCTTT. This translates into CASSLAARGMNTEAFF.

In this sample, this clonotype turned up a few times. V is TRBV6-2 or TRBV6-3 and J is TRBJ2-5; 15 nucleotides match TRBD2. CDR3 length: 16 amino acids. V gave up 2 bases and J gave up 5 bases; unmatched junction bases: 3. Germline V CDR1 and CDR2: MNHEY, SVGEGT. The DNA for the CDR3 is TGTGCCAGCAGTTACGGACTAGCGGGAGGGCTCGAGACCCAGTACTTC. This codes for CASSYGLAGGLETQYF.

Comment on this clonotype: This may be a read error: a much more frequent sequence differs by one nucleotide. DNA for the CDR3: TGTGCCAACAGGTCAGGGGGAAATTCACCCCTCCACTTT. Its translation: CANRSGGNSPLHF. The chain is built from TRBV2 and TRBJ1-6; 7 bases align to TRBD1. Germline loops: CDR1 SNHLY, CDR2 FYNNEI. V lost 10 bases and J lost 7; bases outside the gene matches: 7. The CDR3 loop spans 13 amino acids.

Concerning this clonotype itself: A much more abundant neighbour one base away suggests this may be a read error. This sequence joins TRBV6-1 and TRBJ1-2; D is unresolved. CDR3 length: 14 amino acids. Germline CDR1 and CDR2: MNHNS and SASEGT. The CDR3 sequence: CAGSDEGKDYGYTF. DNA of the CDR3: TGTGCCGGCAGTGACGAGGGAAAGGACTATGGCTACACCTTC.

Comments on this clonotype: One end of the junction fails to match germline, which may point to a read error. The chain recombines TRBV30 with TRBJ2-3; D remains unclear. Looked up from germline, CDR1 is GTSNPN and CDR2 is SVGIG (reference sequence). The CDR3 loop spans 12 amino acids. The CDR3 is CAWSVPARGPEF. The CDR3 DNA follows: TGTGCCTGGAGTGTACCAGCGAGAGGTCCCGAATTT. Looking up the rest from reference TRBV30 and TRBJ2-3 gives the full variable domain: SQTIHQWPATLVQPVGSPLSLECTVEGTSNPNLYWYRQAAGRGLQLLFYSVGIGQISSEVPQNLSASRPQDRQFILSSKKLLLSDSGFYLCAWSVPARGPEFGPGTRLTVL.

This clonotype was seen at least ten times. At one end, the junction sequence differs from germline, possibly due to a read error. V is TRBV5-1 and J is TRBJ2-7, with 9 bases identical to TRBD1. CDR3 size: 15 residues. Germline CDR1 reads SGHRS; CDR2 reads YFSETQ. The CDR3 region has the DNA TGTGCCAGCAGCGCAGGCGGACAGGGGTTGTACGAGCAGTACTTC. Its protein is CASSAGGQGLYEQYF.

To note about this clonotype: Just one base apart from a much larger clone, this may be a read error. The V and J genes are TRBV20-1 and TRBJ2-3, with 8 nucleotides matching TRBD2. The length of the CDR3 is 13 residues. Germline CDR1 and CDR2: DFQATT and SNEGSKA (reference sequence). V was clipped by 2 bases and J by 6 bases; unmatched bases: 4. As DNA, the CDR3 is TGCAGTGCTAGAATAGCGGGACCGGATACGCAGTATTTT. Its protein is CSARIAGPDTQYF.